This T cell receptor (beta chain) stems from a study of spatial heterogeneity in lung cancer. Study in general: Beta-chain sequences consistently outnumbered alpha-chain sequences in detection. The study, taken as a whole, reports: Counts of expanded intratumoral alpha and beta TCRs tracked tumor mutation counts.

Germline V lookup: CDR1 MNHNS, CDR2 SASEGT. V lost 6 bases and J lost 0, with 14 bases in between. The CDR3 loop spans 15 amino acids. Noted time point: sample taken at primary tumor resection. The donor population consisted of approximately 70 patients with untreated, early-stage non-small cell lung cancer. Whole RNA, isolated from tumor, nontumor lung or frozen PBMC, was sequenced without prior sorting. TCRdb re-derived calls from the 5' RACE reads in MiXCR, one entry per CDR3 protein. The sample lists 3,000 to 4,500 distinct CDR3 sequences; 4% to 6% were seen once. This clonotype was recorded many times. Antigen: not known.

This chain uses TRBV6-1 with TRBJ1-1; possible D gene TRBD1, 6 bases. The clonotype was recovered from a female donor with early-stage non-small cell lung cancer. Sequences were derived from lung tumor tissue, sampled at surgery. The CDR3 nucleotides read TGTGCCAGCAGGGGAGGACAGCTCATGAACACTGAAGCTTTCTTT. Residues: CASRGGQLMNTEAFF.